A single sample is the source of the 11 T cell receptor beta chains below, sequenced in a study of CD8+CD57+ T cells in acquired aplastic anemia. Profiling that covered TCR beta VDJ and CDR3 relied on genomic DNA as its template. TCRdb itself ran the reads through MiXCR, one entry per CDR3 protein. The sample has approximately 270,000 distinct CDR3 sequences, around 60% seen once. Sample: sorted CD4+, CD8+, or CD8+CD57+ T cells (not recorded which) from PBMCs. These receptors all come from a human donor with severe aplastic anemia or a healthy control (not recorded which).

The chain recombines TRBV7-2 with TRBJ2-1; D might be TRBD1 (5 bases). Germline-derived CDR1 and CDR2 are SGHTA and FQGNSA. Trimming pared 7 bases from V and 0 bases from J, leaving 13 bases between. This CDR3 contains 15 residues. CDR3 nucleotide sequence: TGTGCCAGCACCGTAGGGCAGGGCTCCTACAATGAGCAGTTCTTC. Translated, it gives CASTVGQGSYNEQFF.

V and J are TRBV7-9 and TRBJ2-1; no clear D. The CDR3 consists of 13 residues. V lost 7 bases and J lost 0, with 7 bases in between. Germline-derived CDR1 and CDR2 are SEHNR and FQNEAQ (reference sequence). CDR3: CASTEGSYNEQFF. In nucleotides, the CDR3 is TGTGCCAGCACGGAAGGCTCCTACAATGAGCAGTTCTTC.

This chain links TRBV7-9 with TRBJ2-7; no clear D gene. Germline CDR1 is SEHNR and CDR2 is FQNEAQ (reference sequence). This CDR3 comprises 12 residues. Trimming shortened V by 2 bases and J by 9 bases, and 11 bases separated the two germline ends. The CDR3 DNA reads as TGTGCCAGCAGCTTAAGGACCTTGCGGCAGTACTTC. Translation gives CASSLRTLRQYF.

This clonotype was counted a few times. The chain links TRBV29-1 to TRBJ2-1; 11 bases line up with TRBD2. The V gene's germline CDR1 is SQVTM and CDR2 ANQGSEA. This CDR3 contains 12 residues. J gave up 7 bases and V 4 bases, and 0 bases lay outside the gene matches. In DNA, the CDR3 is TGCAGCGTTGTAGCGGGGGGGAATGAGCAGTTCTTC. It is translated as CSVVAGGNEQFF.

The V gene is TRBV29-1, the J gene TRBJ2-7, with 7 positions matching TRBD1. Germline CDR1 SQVTM, CDR2 ANQGSEA. With 4 bases clipped from V and 4 bases from J, the junction kept 7 bases outside the gene matches. CDR3 length: 13 residues. CDR3 sequence: CSVVSRDRYEQYF. CDR3 DNA sequence: TGCAGCGTTGTAAGTCGGGACAGATACGAGCAGTACTTC.

As to this clonotype: The junction departs from germline at one end; a sequencing error may be responsible. The genes are TRBV7-2 and TRBJ1-3; 8 bases line up with TRBD1. The CDR3 has 15 amino acids. The germline CDR1 and CDR2 sequences are SGHTA and FQGNSA. The CDR3 region is CASSPRTGSGKTIYF. The CDR3 nucleotides are TGTGCCAGCAGCCCTCGGACAGGGTCTGGAAAAACCATATATTTT.

This clonotype was seen repeatedly, ten times or more. The rearrangement joins TRBV7-8 to TRBJ1-5; no clear D gene. CDR1 and CDR2 from the germline V gene are SGHVS and FQNEAQ. The CDR3 runs 15 residues. V dropped 4 bases and J dropped 3 bases, with 13 bases sitting between them. DNA of the CDR3: TGTGCCAGCAGCTCTGGAGGACGGGACAATCAGCCCCAGCATTTT. It translates to CASSSGGRDNQPQHF.

This clonotype was picked up many times. The V call is TRBV6-6, the J call TRBJ2-7, with 8 bases matching TRBD1. CDR3 length equals 15 residues. With V trimmed by 0 bases and J by 3 bases, 4 bases remained unmatched. Germline-derived CDR1 and CDR2 are MNHNY and SVGAGI (reference sequence). In nucleotides, the CDR3 is TGTGCCAGCAGTTACTCAGTTACAGGGGGCTACGAGCAGTACTTC. Encoded protein: CASSYSVTGGYEQYF.

This clonotype was picked up many times. The junction differs from germline at one of its ends, possibly a read error. The rearrangement links TRBV7-9 to TRBJ1-5; D unresolved. The CDR3 consists of 14 residues. CDR1 is SEHNR, CDR2 FQNEAQ, per germline (reference sequence). The CDR3 loop reads CASSLGGYGQPQHF. CDR3 nucleotides: TGCGCCAGCAGCTTGGGAGGGTACGGTCAGCCCCAGCATTTT.

The rearrangement joins TRBV19 to TRBJ1-6; 8 nucleotides line up with TRBD1. Per germline, CDR1 LNHDA and CDR2 SQIVND (reference sequence). The CDR3 contains 15 residues. V dropped 4 bases and J dropped 5; count of bases not matched to a gene: 4. The CDR3 spells CASSTGTGHNSPLHF. CDR3 nucleotides: TGTGCCAGTAGTACGGGGACAGGTCATAATTCACCCCTCCACTTT.

This clonotype appeared many times. The CDR3 DNA reads TGTGCCAGCAGCTTTGCAACGCCCGGGACTAGTTGGAAGGATACGCAGTATTTT. This encodes CASSFATPGTSWKDTQYF. This chain joins TRBV5-6 and TRBJ2-3; TRBD2 matches 8 bases. Germline lookup yields CDR1 SGHDT and CDR2 YYEEEE. V lost 2 bases to trimming and J lost 6 bases; unmatched junction nucleotides: 17. This CDR3 contains 18 residues.